This T cell receptor beta chain was sequenced for a study of cytomegalovirus exposure and HLA in healthy donors. Study details: The use of the same platform for the roughly 120 validation repertoires and the 600 to 700 first-cohort repertoires was reported by a later analysis.

As to this clone: The antigen is unknown.

The CDR3 has 15 residues. Germline trimming cut 2 bases from V and 7 bases from J; bases unmatched to any gene: 5. Germline loops: CDR1 LGHNA, CDR2 YSLEER. The assay was immunoSEQ multiplex PCR, and TCRdb's table has in-frame clones only and misses some. Of over 250,000 clones listed, 65% to 90% are singletons. Study-wide results and limits: Using the classifier, cytomegalovirus status was reportedly diagnosed with high specificity and sensitivity. Most observed TCR sequences were rare, whereas some public TCRs were detected in many donors. One later analysis, an examination of the 120 validation repertoires, found that first-cohort TCR clusters tended to co-occur in them.

Sequencing used PBMCs. The source of this sequence is a woman aged 18-29 years in good health and CMV-seronegative. J is TRBJ2-3 and V is TRBV4-3; 11 bases agree with TRBD1. This CDR3 is CASSQPGQGANTQYF. The CDR3 region has the DNA TGCGCCAGCAGCCAACCCGGACAGGGGGCGAATACGCAGTATTTT.